Sequencing of this TCR beta chain was carried out in a study of blood T cell repertoires in COVID-19. Study-level information: Acute-phase and convalescent COVID-19 samples originated in the United States, Italy and Spain. Nucleic acid was either cDNA or gDNA, and it came from T cells, B-cell-depleted T cells, or PBMCs.

The germline V gene has CDR1 LNHNV and CDR2 YYDKDF (reference sequence). J gave up 4 bases and V 0 bases, and 4 bases lay outside the gene matches. This CDR3 region has 15 residues. Original data processing: Reference gene primers were amplified, and this amplification served to estimate nucleated cell counts. This table comes from immunoSEQ multiplex PCR, and its TCRdb copy is limited to in-frame clones, with some not included. That table gives V, J and clone size, and the DNA gave D and trimming. The table includes approximately 70,000 clones, approximately 88% detected once. Material: peripheral blood. The V gene is TRBV15, the J gene TRBJ1-2, with 8 bases lining up with TRBD1. This TCR was sampled from a man older than 75 with active or convalescent COVID-19. The chain's CDR3 is CATSRDDRGGYGYTF. As DNA, the CDR3 is TGTGCCACCAGCAGAGACGACAGGGGCGGCTATGGCTACACCTTC.